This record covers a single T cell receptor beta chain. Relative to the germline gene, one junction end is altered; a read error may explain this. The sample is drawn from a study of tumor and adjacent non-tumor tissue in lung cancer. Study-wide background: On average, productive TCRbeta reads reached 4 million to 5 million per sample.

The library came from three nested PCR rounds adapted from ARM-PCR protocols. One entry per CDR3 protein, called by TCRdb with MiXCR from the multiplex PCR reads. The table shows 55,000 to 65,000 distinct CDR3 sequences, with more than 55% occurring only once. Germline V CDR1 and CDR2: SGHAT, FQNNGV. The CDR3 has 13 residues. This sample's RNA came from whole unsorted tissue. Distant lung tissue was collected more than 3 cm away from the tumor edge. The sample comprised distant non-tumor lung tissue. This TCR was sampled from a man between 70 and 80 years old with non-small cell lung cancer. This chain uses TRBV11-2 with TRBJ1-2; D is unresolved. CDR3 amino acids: CASSLAGWYGYIF. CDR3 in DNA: TGTGCCAGCAGCTTAGCTGGATGGTATGGCTACATCTTT.